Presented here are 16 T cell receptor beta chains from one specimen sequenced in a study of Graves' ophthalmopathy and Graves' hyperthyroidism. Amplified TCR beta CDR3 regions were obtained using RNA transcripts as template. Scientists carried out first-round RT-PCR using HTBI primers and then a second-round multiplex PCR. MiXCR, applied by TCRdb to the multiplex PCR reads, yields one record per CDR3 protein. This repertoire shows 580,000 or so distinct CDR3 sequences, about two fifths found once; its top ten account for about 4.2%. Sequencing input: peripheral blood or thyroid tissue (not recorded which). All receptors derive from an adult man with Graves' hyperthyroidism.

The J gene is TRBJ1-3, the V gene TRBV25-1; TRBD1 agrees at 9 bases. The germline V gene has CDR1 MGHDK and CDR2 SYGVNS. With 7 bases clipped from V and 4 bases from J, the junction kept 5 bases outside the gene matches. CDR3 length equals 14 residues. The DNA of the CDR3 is TGTGCCAGCATCCAGGACAGGGGAGGAAACACCATATATTTT. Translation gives CASIQDRGGNTIYF.

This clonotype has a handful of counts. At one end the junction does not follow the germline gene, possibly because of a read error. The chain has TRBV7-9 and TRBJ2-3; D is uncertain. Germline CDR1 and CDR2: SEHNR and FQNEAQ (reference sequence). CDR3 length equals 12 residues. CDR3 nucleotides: TGTGCCAGCAGCTTAGCGTACGATATAGGGTTGTTT. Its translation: CASSLAYDIGLF.

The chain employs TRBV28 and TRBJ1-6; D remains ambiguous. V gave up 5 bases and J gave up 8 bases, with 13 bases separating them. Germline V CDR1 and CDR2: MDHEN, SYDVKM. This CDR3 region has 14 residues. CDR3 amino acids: CASSRVLSDSPLHF. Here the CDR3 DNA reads TGTGCCAGCAGTCGGGTACTTTCGGATTCACCCCTCCACTTT.

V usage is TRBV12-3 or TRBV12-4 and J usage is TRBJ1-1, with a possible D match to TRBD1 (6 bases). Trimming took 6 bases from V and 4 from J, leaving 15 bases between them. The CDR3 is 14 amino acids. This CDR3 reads CASRSTGYGTEAFF. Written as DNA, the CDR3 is TGTGCCAGCAGGTCAACAGGGTATGGCACTGAAGCTTTCTTT.

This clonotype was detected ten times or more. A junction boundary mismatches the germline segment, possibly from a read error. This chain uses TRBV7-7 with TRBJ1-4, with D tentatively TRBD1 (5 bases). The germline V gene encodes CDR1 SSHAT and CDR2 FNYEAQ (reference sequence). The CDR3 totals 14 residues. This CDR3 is CASSLAQGTEKLFF. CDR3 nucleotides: TGTGCTAGCAGCTTAGCCCAGGGAACTGAAAAACTGTTTTTT.

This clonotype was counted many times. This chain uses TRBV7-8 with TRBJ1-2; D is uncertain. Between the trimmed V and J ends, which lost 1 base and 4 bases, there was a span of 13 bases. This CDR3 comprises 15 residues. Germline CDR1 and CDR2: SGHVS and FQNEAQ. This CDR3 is CASSLVGQVLYGYTF. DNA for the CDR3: TGTGCCAGCAGCTTAGTCGGCCAGGTTCTCTATGGCTACACCTTC.

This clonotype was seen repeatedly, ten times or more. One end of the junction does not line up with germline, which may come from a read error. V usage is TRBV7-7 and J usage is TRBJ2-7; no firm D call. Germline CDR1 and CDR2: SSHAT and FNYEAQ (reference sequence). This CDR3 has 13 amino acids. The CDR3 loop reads CASSLAGEAEQYF. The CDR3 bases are TGTGCTAGCAGCTTAGCAGGAGAGGCGGAGCAGTACTTC.

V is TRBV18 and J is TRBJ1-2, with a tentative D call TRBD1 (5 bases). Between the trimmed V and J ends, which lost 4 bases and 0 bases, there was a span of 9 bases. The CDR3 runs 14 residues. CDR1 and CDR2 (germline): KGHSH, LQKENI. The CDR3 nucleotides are TGTGCCAGCTCACGGGACGGGGCTAACTATGGCTACACCTTC. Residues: CASSRDGANYGYTF. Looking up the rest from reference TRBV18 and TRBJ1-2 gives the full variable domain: NAGVMQNPRHLVRRRGQEARLRCSPMKGHSHVYWYRQLPEEGLKFMVYLQKENIIDESGMPKERFSAEFPKEGPSILRIQQVVRGDSAAYFCASSRDGANYGYTFGSGTRLTVV.

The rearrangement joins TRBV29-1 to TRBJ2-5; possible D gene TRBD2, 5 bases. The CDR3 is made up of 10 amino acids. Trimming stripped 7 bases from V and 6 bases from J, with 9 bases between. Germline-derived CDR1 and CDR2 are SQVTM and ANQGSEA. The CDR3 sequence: CSGRRKTQYF. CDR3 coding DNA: TGCAGCGGGAGGAGGAAGACCCAGTACTTC.

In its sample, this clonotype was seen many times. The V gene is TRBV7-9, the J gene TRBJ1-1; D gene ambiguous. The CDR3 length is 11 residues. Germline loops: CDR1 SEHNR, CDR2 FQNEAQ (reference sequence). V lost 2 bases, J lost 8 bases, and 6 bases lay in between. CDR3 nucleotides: TGTGCCAGCAGCTTATACGTGGAAGCTTTCTTT. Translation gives CASSLYVEAFF.

The chain's CDR3 is CASSSTGTSGSLGEQFF. The CDR3 DNA sequence: TGCGCCAGCAGTTCGACCGGGACTAGCGGGAGTTTGGGTGAGCAGTTCTTC. The J gene is TRBJ2-1, the V gene TRBV5-1; 14 bases map to TRBD2. Germline trimming cut 5 bases from V and 9 bases from J; bases unmatched to any gene: 13. This CDR3 has 17 residues. The germline V gene encodes CDR1 SGHRS and CDR2 YFSETQ.

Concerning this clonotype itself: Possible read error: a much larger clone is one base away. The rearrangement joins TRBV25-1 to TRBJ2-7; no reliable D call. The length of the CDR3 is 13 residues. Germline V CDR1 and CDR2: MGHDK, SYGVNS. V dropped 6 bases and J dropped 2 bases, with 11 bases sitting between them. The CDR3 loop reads CASSFMGPYEQYF. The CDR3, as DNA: TGTGCCAGCAGCTTTATGGGCCCCTACGAGCAGTACTTC.

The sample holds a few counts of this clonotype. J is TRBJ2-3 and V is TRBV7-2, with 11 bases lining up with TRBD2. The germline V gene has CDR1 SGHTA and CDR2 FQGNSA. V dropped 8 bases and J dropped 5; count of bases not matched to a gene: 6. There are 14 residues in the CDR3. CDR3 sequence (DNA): TGTGCCAGCGGCGTAGCGGGAGGGGTAGATACGCAGTATTTT. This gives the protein CASGVAGGVDTQYF.

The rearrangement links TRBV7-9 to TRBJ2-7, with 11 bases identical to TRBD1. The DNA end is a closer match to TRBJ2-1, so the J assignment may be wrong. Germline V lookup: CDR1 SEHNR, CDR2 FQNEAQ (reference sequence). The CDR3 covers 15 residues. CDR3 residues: CASSLGQGGMSEQFF. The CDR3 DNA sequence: TGTGCCAGCAGCTTGGGACAGGGGGGAATGAGCGAGCAGTTCTTC.

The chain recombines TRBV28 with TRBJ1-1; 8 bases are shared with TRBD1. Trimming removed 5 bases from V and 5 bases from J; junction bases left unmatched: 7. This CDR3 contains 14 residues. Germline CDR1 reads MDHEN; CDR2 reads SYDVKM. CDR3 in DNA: TGTGCCAGCAGTGTACAGGGGGGATGGACTGAAGCTTTCTTT. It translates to CASSVQGGWTEAFF.

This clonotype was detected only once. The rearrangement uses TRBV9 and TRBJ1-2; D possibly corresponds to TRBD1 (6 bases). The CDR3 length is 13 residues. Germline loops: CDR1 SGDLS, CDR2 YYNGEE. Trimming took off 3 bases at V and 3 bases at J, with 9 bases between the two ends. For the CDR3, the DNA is TGTGCCAGCAGCGGACAGGCGGACTATGGCTACACCTTC. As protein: CASSGQADYGYTF. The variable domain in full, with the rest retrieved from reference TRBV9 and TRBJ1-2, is DSGVTQTPKHLITATGQRVTLRCSPRSGDLSVYWYQQSLDQGLQFLIQYYNGEERAKGNILERFSAQQFPDLHSELNLSSLELGDSALYFCASSGQADYGYTFGSGTRLTVV.